This TCR beta chain was observed in a study of shared clonotypes between healthy human individuals. In the study overall: Each donor's CD8 memory used one plate, CD8 naive two, each CD4 subset three.

Germline V gene lookup returns CDR1 SGHRS and CDR2 YFSETQ. CDR3 length: 15 amino acids. V lost 1 base and J 0 bases, leaving 10 bases between the germline ends. Study outcomes and limitations: The naive CD4 repertoires of several donors were compared, and about 5% of clonotypes were shared.

Regarding this clone: Its antigen remains unidentified.

Sequenced by immunoSEQ multiplex PCR; TCRdb stores in-frame clones only, minus some. The sample holds over a million clones, about four fifths seen once. Sequences were obtained from memory CD4+ T cells from PBMCs. Sample subset: CD45RA-negative fraction. The receptor was isolated from a man aged 18 to 29 in good health. Some clones in this sample may be carry-over from other donors' samples. The J gene is TRBJ1-2, the V gene TRBV5-1; TRBD1 might be the D (5 bases). CDR3 residues: CASSLNAGSNYGYTF. The DNA of the CDR3 is TGCGCCAGCAGCTTGAATGCAGGGTCTAACTATGGCTACACCTTC.